One and the same sample provided the 17 T cell receptor beta chains below, sequenced in a study of T-cell reconstitution after alpha-beta-depleted transplantation in children (dated by TCRdb to the mid-2010s). The library was made by PCR. TCRdb shows the sequencer as Illumina HiSeq 2500. To normalize quantification of the TCRbeta repertoire, the TCR libraries were built with molecular barcoding that relied on unique molecular identifiers. TCRdb ran its own pipeline on the public reads, namely fastp trimming at Q25 and MiXCR clone calling, and kept in-frame beta chains. CDR3 protein sequences are deduplicated, and each keeps its most common genes and DNA. This sample lists 450,000 to 500,000 distinct CDR3 sequences; 12% were detected once. The ten largest account for approximately 5.4% of the sample. Here the sequenced sample was PBMCs from the stem cell graft donor, taken from the stem cell graft. These receptors came from a human donor who donated a stem cell graft to a child with combined immunodeficiency.

In regard to this clonotype: This is likely a read error, given that the CDR3 carries no conserved phenylalanine or tryptophan at its end. This sequence joins TRBV12-3 or TRBV12-4 and TRBJ2-7, with 7 bases fitting TRBD1. CDR3 length: 15 residues. V lost 5 bases to trimming and J lost 0 bases; unmatched junction nucleotides: 7. The CDR3 DNA sequence: TGTGCCAGCAGTCCCGAGACAGGGTCCTCCTACGAGCAGTACTCC. As protein: CASSPETGSSYEQYS.

This clonotype was observed many times. This sequence joins TRBV20-1 and TRBJ2-7; 9 positions agree with TRBD1. The V gene end was trimmed by 6 bases and the J gene end by 4 bases; junction bases not matched to a gene: 7. Germline V gives CDR1 DFQATT, CDR2 SNEGSKA (reference sequence). The CDR3 totals 13 residues. CDR3 nucleotide sequence: TGCAGTGCGGCGGGACAGGGCGGATACGAGCAGTACTTC. This codes for CSAAGQGGYEQYF.

In its sample, this clonotype was seen many times. The chain combines TRBV20-1 with TRBJ2-1; D remains unclear. CDR1 and CDR2 (germline): DFQATT, SNEGSKA (reference sequence). V was clipped by 6 bases and J by 10 bases, with 10 bases between them. The CDR3 is made up of 10 amino acids. CDR3 DNA: TGCAGTGCCCACGGAGCGGAGCAGTTCTTC. It is translated as CSAHGAEQFF.

The chain links TRBV5-6 to TRBJ2-5; no reliable D call. In germline, CDR1 is SGHDT, CDR2 YYEEEE. The V end was cut by 4 bases, the J end by 5 bases, with 21 bases between. The CDR3 totals 16 residues. CDR3 in amino acids: CASSREMLAHRETQYF. The CDR3 coding sequence is TGTGCCAGCAGCCGAGAGATGTTGGCCCACCGGGAGACCCAGTACTTC. The full variable domain, in which reference TRBV5-6 and TRBJ2-5 provide the parts outside the CDR3, is DAGVTQSPTHLIKTRGQQVTLRCSPKSGHDTVSWYQQALGQGPQFIFQYYEEEERQRGNFPDRFSGHQFPNYSSELNVNALLLGDSALYLCASSREMLAHRETQYFGPGTRLLVL.

The chain recombines TRBV7-2 with TRBJ2-7; 9 nucleotides line up with TRBD2. CDR3 length: 16 residues. CDR1 is SGHTA, CDR2 FQGNSA, per germline. The V segment lost 0 bases and the J segment 2 bases; nucleotides outside the gene matches: 5. The CDR3 DNA follows: TGTGCCAGCAGCTTAGCCCCAGCGGGAGGCGCCTACGAGCAGTACTTC. Its translation: CASSLAPAGGAYEQYF.

This clonotype was seen at least ten times. V and J are TRBV12-3 or TRBV12-4 and TRBJ2-3; no reliable D call. Trimming removed 5 bases at V and 2 bases at J, with 5 bases between. CDR3 length: 12 amino acids. The CDR3 reads CASSPTTDTQYF. For the CDR3, the DNA is TGTGCCAGCAGTCCCACCACAGATACGCAGTATTTT.

This clonotype has ten or more counts. The chain links TRBV12-3 or TRBV12-4 to TRBJ2-5; the match to TRBD2 covers 7 bases. With V trimmed by 5 bases and J by 5 bases, 14 bases remained unmatched. CDR3 size: 16 residues. In DNA form, the CDR3 reads TGTGCCAGCAGTCACCCCTCAGCGGGGCGTCGGGAGACCCAGTACTTC. Amino acid sequence: CASSHPSAGRRETQYF.

This clonotype was seen only a few times. V gene TRBV7-2 combines with J gene TRBJ2-5, with 9 bases fitting TRBD2. J lost 4 bases, V lost 4 bases, and 7 bases had no gene match. Germline-derived CDR1 and CDR2 are SGHTA and FQGNSA. There are 15 residues in the CDR3. The CDR3 nucleotides read TGTGCCAGCAGCTCGCCCATAGCGGGAGTAGAGACCCAGTACTTC. This sequence encodes CASSSPIAGVETQYF.

In this sample, this clonotype turned up a few times. The chain combines TRBV10-3 with TRBJ2-2, with 11 bases fitting TRBD1. This CDR3 contains 17 residues. The trim removed 6 bases at V and 5 bases at J, leaving 11 bases unmatched. Germline loops: CDR1 ENHRY, CDR2 SYGVKD. The CDR3 here is CAISLQEDRGRTGELFF. The CDR3 DNA reads TGTGCCATCAGCCTACAAGAGGACAGGGGGCGAACCGGGGAGCTGTTTTTT.

The rearrangement uses TRBV7-3 and TRBJ2-3; D perhaps matches TRBD1 (6 bases). This CDR3 region has 17 residues. The V and J ends lost 3 bases and 4 bases respectively, with 20 bases between them. CDR1 SGHTA and CDR2 FQGTGA come from the germline V gene. CDR3 DNA: TGTGCCAGCAGCTTTGGAGTTTCAGCAGGGGTCCCAGATACGCAGTATTTT. This encodes CASSFGVSAGVPDTQYF.

This clonotype came up many times. The V gene is TRBV29-1, the J gene TRBJ2-7; TRBD2 might be the D (5 bases). Germline CDR1 SQVTM, CDR2 ANQGSEA. The CDR3 is 13 amino acids. V gave up 5 bases and J gave up 0 bases, with 11 bases separating them. CDR3 sequence reads: CSVLKRYSYEQYF. The CDR3, as DNA: TGCAGCGTTCTTAAGCGGTACTCCTACGAGCAGTACTTC.

This clonotype was observed a handful of times. V and J are TRBV4-3 and TRBJ2-1; D is perhaps TRBD2 (7 bases). The CDR3 spans 15 residues. The V and J ends lost 0 bases and 2 bases respectively, with 8 bases between them. Germline V lookup: CDR1 LGHNA, CDR2 YSLEER. The CDR3 spells CASSQDGGPYNEQFF. CDR3 in DNA: TGCGCCAGCAGCCAAGACGGGGGGCCCTACAATGAGCAGTTCTTC.

The V gene is TRBV11-2, the J gene TRBJ2-7; possibly TRBD1 or TRBD2 for D (6 bases each). Germline CDR1 SGHAT, CDR2 FQNNGV. V lost 1 base and J lost 5, with 33 bases in between. The CDR3 loop spans 21 amino acids. CDR3 region: CASSLGLPLGAGTRVWDEQYF. CDR3 sequence (DNA): TGTGCCAGCAGCTTAGGCCTCCCGTTGGGGGCGGGGACGCGGGTGTGGGACGAGCAGTACTTC.

In this sample, this clonotype turned up many times. The DNA for the CDR3 is TGCAGCGTGGTCACGTTTAATGAAAAACTGTTTTTT. Translating it yields CSVVTFNEKLFF. V gene TRBV29-1 combines with J gene TRBJ1-4; D not certain. Trimming stripped 6 bases from V and 4 bases from J, with 9 bases between. Germline values: CDR1 SQVTM, CDR2 ANQGSEA. The CDR3 runs to 12 residues. Full variable domain (missing parts from reference TRBV29-1 and TRBJ1-4): SAVISQKPSRDICQRGTSLTIQCQVDSQVTMMFWYRQQPGQSLTLIATANQGSEATYESGFVIDKFPISRPNLTFSTLTVSNMSPEDSSIYLCSVVTFNEKLFFGSGTQLSVL.

The chain has TRBV12-3 or TRBV12-4 and TRBJ1-3; D is possibly TRBD1 (6 bases). V was trimmed by 6 bases and J by 2 bases, leaving 14 bases between them. The CDR3 is 15 residues long. The CDR3 protein is CASSRLPGAGNTIYF. CDR3 sequence (DNA): TGTGCCAGCAGCCGCCTCCCAGGGGCTGGAAACACCATATATTTT.

This clonotype was seen a handful of times. The chain is built from TRBV30 and TRBJ1-4; D ambiguous. Germline loops: CDR1 GTSNPN, CDR2 SVGIG (reference sequence). V was pared by 0 bases and J by 0 bases, with 8 bases between. The CDR3 covers 15 residues. CDR3 protein: CAWSVRRTTNEKLFF. The CDR3 bases are TGTGCCTGGAGTGTACGTCGAACAACTAATGAAAAACTGTTTTTT. Full variable domain (rest looked up from reference TRBV30 and TRBJ1-4): SQTIHQWPATLVQPVGSPLSLECTVEGTSNPNLYWYRQAAGRGLQLLFYSVGIGQISSEVPQNLSASRPQDRQFILSSKKLLLSDSGFYLCAWSVRRTTNEKLFFGSGTQLSVL.

This clonotype was observed many times. V gene TRBV29-1 combines with J gene TRBJ2-2; D tentatively reads TRBD1 or TRBD2 (5 bases each). The CDR3 sequence is 15 residues long. Trimming stripped 1 base from V and 3 bases from J, with 12 bases between. The germline V gene encodes CDR1 SQVTM and CDR2 ANQGSEA. This chain's CDR3 is CSVEGGEGYTGELFF. The CDR3 bases are TGCAGCGTTGAAGGAGGCGAGGGGTACACCGGGGAGCTGTTTTTT.